This TCR beta chain was observed in a study of T cell clonality in common variable immunodeficiency. Sequencing input was equivalent genomic DNA from CVID and controls. Produced via immunoSEQ multiplex PCR; TCRdb's table is partial and in-frame only. The sample gives about 52,000 clones, none seen only once, and the top ten clones hold about 1.8%. The table lists this clone with many counts. Antigen: not known. Sequencing ends 3 residues short of the CDR3 end; the germline J gene provides the rest. The CDR3 has 16 amino acids. Germline V gene sequence: CDR1 LGHNA, CDR2 YNFKEQ. V lost 6 bases and J lost 4, with 20 bases in between. Overall study results and limits: Reportedly, TCR beta sequences from common variable immunodeficiency showed fewer deletions and N-nucleotide insertions.

Most patients and controls had Caucasian heritage. Donors gave roughly 4.5 to 8.5 ml heparinized peripheral whole blood. The sequence derives from a person aged 18-70 years in good health. What was sequenced was peripheral blood mononuclear cells. The V gene is TRBV4-2, the J gene TRBJ2-3; possibly TRBD1 for D (6 bases). CDR3 DNA (partial): TGTGCCAGCAGTCATCGGCCCCAGGGGCACGCAGATACG. Translated, it gives CASSHRPQGHADT. The full CDR3 protein reads CASSHRPQGHADTQYF.